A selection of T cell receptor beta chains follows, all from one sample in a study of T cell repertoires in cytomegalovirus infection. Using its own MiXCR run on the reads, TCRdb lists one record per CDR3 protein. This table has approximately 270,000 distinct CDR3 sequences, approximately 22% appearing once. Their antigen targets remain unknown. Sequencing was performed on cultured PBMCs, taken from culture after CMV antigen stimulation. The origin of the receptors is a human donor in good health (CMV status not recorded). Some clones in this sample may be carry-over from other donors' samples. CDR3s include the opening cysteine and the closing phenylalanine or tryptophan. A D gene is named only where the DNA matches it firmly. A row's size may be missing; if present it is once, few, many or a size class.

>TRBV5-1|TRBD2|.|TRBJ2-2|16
CASSYGLAGAAGELFF
TGCGCCAGCAGCTATGGACTAGCGGGAGCTGCCGGGGAGCTGTTTTTT
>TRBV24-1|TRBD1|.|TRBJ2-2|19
CATSDPGTGGIPNTGELFF
TGTGCCACCAGTGACCCCGGGACAGGGGGGATACCAAACACCGGGGAGCTGTTTTTT
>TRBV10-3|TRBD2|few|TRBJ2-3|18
CAISESFQRGPSTDTQYF
TGTGCCATCAGTGAGTCATTTCAGCGGGGGCCTAGCACAGATACGCAGTATTTT
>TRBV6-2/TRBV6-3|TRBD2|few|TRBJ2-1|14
CASSYGTSGGEQFF
TGTGCCAGCAGTTACGGGACTAGCGGGGGTGAGCAGTTCTTC
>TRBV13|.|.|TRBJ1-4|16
CASSLKVGGQREKLFF
TGTGCCAGCAGCTTAAAGGTCGGGGGGCAGAGGGAAAAACTGTTTTTT
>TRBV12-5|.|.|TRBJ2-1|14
CASGFNFPYNEQFF
TGTGCTAGTGGTTTTAATTTCCCATACAATGAGCAGTTCTTC
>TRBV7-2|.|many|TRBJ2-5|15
CASSLFLPGPETQYF
TGTGCCAGCAGCTTATTCCTGCCCGGGCCAGAGACCCAGTACTTC
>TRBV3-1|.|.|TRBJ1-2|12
CASSRSGYGYTF
TGTGCCAGCAGCCGCTCCGGCTATGGCTACACCTTC
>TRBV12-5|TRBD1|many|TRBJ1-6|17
CASGFWSGTHRGSPLHF
TGTGCTAGTGGTTTTTGGTCCGGGACCCACAGGGGATCACCCCTCCACTTT
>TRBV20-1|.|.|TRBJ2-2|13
CSARAMGNGELFF
TGCAGTGCTAGAGCTATGGGAAACGGGGAGCTGTTTTTT
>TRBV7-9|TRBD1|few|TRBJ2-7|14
CASSHGDRAYEQYF
TGTGCCAGCAGCCACGGGGACAGAGCCTACGAGCAGTACTTC
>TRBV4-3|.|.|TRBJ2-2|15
CASSQIELNTGELFF
TGCGCCAGCAGCCAAATTGAACTGAACACCGGGGAGCTGTTTTTT
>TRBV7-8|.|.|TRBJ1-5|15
CASSPKRVHNQPQHF
TGTGCCAGCAGCCCAAAGCGGGTGCACAATCAGCCCCAGCATTTT
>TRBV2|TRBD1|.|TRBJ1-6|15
CASSAGQGLNSPLHF
TGTGCCAGCAGCGCGGGACAGGGACTTAATTCACCCCTCCACTTT
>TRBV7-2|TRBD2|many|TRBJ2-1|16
CASRKTSGREYNEQFF
TGTGCCAGCAGAAAGACTAGCGGGAGAGAATACAATGAGCAGTTCTTC
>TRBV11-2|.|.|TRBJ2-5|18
CASSLHIAASNGQETQYF
TGTGCCAGCAGCCTCCATATTGCGGCTTCTAACGGGCAAGAGACCCAGTACTTC
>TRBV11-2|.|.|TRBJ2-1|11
CAGGIRTEQFF
TGTGCCGGGGGTATTAGGACTGAGCAGTTCTTC
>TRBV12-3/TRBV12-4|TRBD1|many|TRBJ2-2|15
CASSRLTGEAGELFF
TGTGCCAGCAGTCGTCTTACAGGGGAAGCAGGGGAGCTGTTTTTT
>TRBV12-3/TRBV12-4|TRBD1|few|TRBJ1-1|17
CASSLDRGQSGWTEAFF
TGTGCCAGCAGTCTTGACAGGGGGCAAAGTGGGTGGACTGAAGCTTTCTTT
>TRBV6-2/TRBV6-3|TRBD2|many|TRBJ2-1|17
CASSATLAGGPGNEQFF
TGTGCCAGCAGTGCGACCCTAGCGGGAGGGCCCGGAAATGAGCAGTTCTTC
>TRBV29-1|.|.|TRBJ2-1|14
CSVEHTELYNEQFF
TGCAGCGTTGAACACACAGAGTTATACAATGAGCAGTTCTTC
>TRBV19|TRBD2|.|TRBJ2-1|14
CASGEGGSGNEQFF
TGTGCCTCCGGAGAGGGAGGGTCTGGCAATGAGCAGTTCTTC
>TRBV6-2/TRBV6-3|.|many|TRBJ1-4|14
CATPKISTNEKLFF
TGTGCCACACCAAAAATCTCAACTAATGAAAAACTGTTTTTT
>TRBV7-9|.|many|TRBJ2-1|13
CASSLKRPGEQFF
TGTGCCAGCAGCTTAAAGAGGCCCGGCGAGCAGTTCTTC
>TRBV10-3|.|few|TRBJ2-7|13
CAISPGTNYEQYF
TGTGCCATCAGTCCCGGGACAAACTACGAGCAGTACTTC
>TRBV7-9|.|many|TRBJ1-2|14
CASSSAGQFYGYTF
TGTGCCAGCAGCTCGGCAGGCCAGTTCTATGGCTACACCTTC